Sequencing of this T cell receptor beta chain was carried out in a study of CXCR3-negative and CXCR3-positive naive CD8 T cells. Findings and limits, study-wide: Cryopreservation partially decreased CXCR3 expression, and most assays used fresh PBMCs. CXCR3-negative naive cells had less hydrophobic TRB CDR3s than did CXCR3-positive naive cells.

Concerning this clonotype itself: Its antigen is undetermined.

Per germline, CDR1 SQVTM and CDR2 ANQGSEA. This CDR3 region has 15 residues. The TRB cDNA libraries were prepared by 5' RACE with UMI labels. TCRdb processed the 5' RACE reads again and assigns one entry to each CDR3 protein, with no DNA. The sample totals tens of thousands of distinct CDR3 sequences. Sequences were obtained from naive CXCR3- CD8+ T cells from blood. The subset: CD45RO-CCR7+CD27+CD95- naive CD8+ T cells lacking CXCR3 (TNR3-). This chain uses TRBV29-1 with TRBJ2-5; no DNA is available, so the TRBD1 call from TCRdb remains unchecked. This TCR came from a human donor in good health. Some clones in this sample may be carry-over from other donors' samples. This CDR3 is CSVEDGGTAQETQYF.